This TCR beta chain is from a study of post-analysis software for immune sequencing data. Study-wide points: The normalized Chao1 diversity of multiple sclerosis patients was significantly lower than that of controls.

The library was made from cDNA and included unique molecular identifiers. T cells, roughly 0.9 to 11 million of them, yielded roughly 550,000 cDNA molecules. TCRdb recomputed calls from the PCR reads with MiXCR, one row per CDR3 protein. The repertoire holds some 500,000 distinct CDR3 sequences, with roughly 45% as singletons. Concerning this clonotype itself: Antigen unknown.

This clonotype originated in a girl aged 10 to 17 with multiple sclerosis. Sequenced input: blood.

For the CDR3, the DNA is TGTGCCAGCAGCCAAGATTCCGAAACAGATACGCAGTATTTT. Protein sequence: CASSQDSETDTQYF. The V call is TRBV14, the J call TRBJ2-3; D unresolved. CDR1 is SGHDN and CDR2 is FVKESK in the germline V gene. V gave up 0 bases and J gave up 3 bases, with 7 bases separating them. The CDR3 totals 14 residues.